This T cell receptor beta chain came from a study of control samples from healthy donors and cancer patients (dated by TCRdb to 2019 to 2021). The CDR3, from cysteine to phenylalanine, totals 15 residues. Of all the DNA, just the CDR3 is kept, 45 bases in frame from base 1. The germline V gene encodes CDR1 MNHEY and CDR2 SVGAGI. V lost 9 bases and J lost 6 bases, and the count of bases not matched to a germline gene is 14. Concerning this clone: The antigen it recognizes is unknown. Base qualities are missing; no much larger clone stands one base away.

Library creation used the immunoSEQ multiplex PCR assay. TCRdb carries this immuneACCESS record with in-frame sequences only. Its versions omit some clonotypes, under half of them owing to an unresolved V gene in the studies checked, with the rest unexplained. A total of 110,000 to 150,000 clones appear in this sample, over 90% of them only once. The top ten clonotypes cover 13% to 15% of the sample. The chain is made from TRBV6-5 and TRBJ1-1; TRBD1 agrees with 9 junctional bases. This TCR came from a man between 60 and 70 years old with colorectal cancer. Source material: PBMCs. The CDR3 region has the sequence CASTTGTGSGPEAFF. The base sequence is TGTGCCAGTACCACCGGGACAGGGTCTGGCCCTGAAGCTTTCTTT.